The rows below give T cell receptor beta chains drawn from one sample of a study of T cell changes during pregnancy in multiple sclerosis. Sequencing was performed with immunoSEQ multiplex PCR; in TCRdb, only in-frame clones are kept and a portion is missing. The sample consists of about 60,000 clones, more than 75% of them appearing once. The source was peripheral blood, collected in the second trimester of pregnancy. The receptors here all came from a female donor with multiple sclerosis, enrolled in a pregnancy study. CDR3s leave out the opening cysteine and the closing phenylalanine or tryptophan. Each record gives: J gene, V gene, CDR3 length, CDR3 protein.

TRBJ1-1 | TRBV5-1 | 12 | ASSGTAVNTEAF
TRBJ1-1 | TRBV6-5 | 11 | ASSYLGQGEAF
TRBJ1-6 | TRBV28 | 13 | ASSDREMDSSPLH
TRBJ1-5 | TRBV14 | 13 | ASSRGTDSNQPQH
TRBJ2-7 | TRBV5-6 | 17 | ASSPSLGQSGTGIYEQY
TRBJ1-3 | TRBV10-3 | 13 | AISESGGRGNTIY
TRBJ2-1 | TRBV6-5 | 12 | ATARTQRVHEQF
TRBJ2-5 | TRBV2 | 19 | ASSEASPSPRTSGVQETQY
TRBJ1-5 | TRBV27 | 11 | ASSGTVREPQH
TRBJ2-3 | TRBV11-2 | 15 | ASSLAFGTTGTDTQY
TRBJ1-4 | TRBV2 | 12 | ASSPDRENEKLF
TRBJ1-1 | TRBV7-9 | 12 | ASSPGQRNTEAF
TRBJ1-2 | TRBV1 | 13 | TSSHRQGVGDGYT
TRBJ1-3 | TRBV10-3 | 13 | AISESRVSGNTIY
TRBJ1-2 | TRBV5-5 | 12 | ASSFSAGTYGYT
TRBJ1-1 | TRBV7-6 | 14 | ASSSTDRPGMTEAF
TRBJ1-6 | TRBV5-4 | 14 | ASSPGTGNLNSPLH
TRBJ1-3 | TRBV30 | 13 | AWSRTGITGNTIY
TRBJ1-2 | TRBV5-1 | 13 | ASSLIGQGTSGYT
TRBJ1-4 | TRBV25-1 | 11 | ASSEWAGEKLF
TRBJ1-1 | TRBV7-3 | 12 | ASSSGMTGTEAF
TRBJ2-3 | TRBV2 | 14 | ATPLNPSGGSDTQY
TRBJ1-4 | TRBV10-3 | 12 | APSRDRVGEKLF
TRBJ1-1 | TRBV18 | 13 | ASCPTGTPETEAF
TRBJ1-6 | TRBV5-8 | 11 | ASSFRGNSPLH
TRBJ2-7 | TRBV27 | 13 | ASSLGRGGRDEQY
TRBJ2-2 | TRBV27 | 14 | ASSSVAGGHTGELF
TRBJ2-1 | TRBV7-3 | 14 | ASSRTGTGFAFEQF
TRBJ2-7 | TRBV5-1 | 13 | ASSLGPGTGYEQY